This T cell receptor beta chain was captured in a study of blood T cells in healthy people across ages. Together with a sample-barcoded 5' primer, a J-beta primer mix was included in a second PCR lasting about 6 to 12 cycles. CDR3-containing paired-end reads numbered at least 3 million in each sample. TCRdb re-analysed the 5' RACE reads in MiXCR, keeping a single row per CDR3 protein. The sample lists about 1.1 million distinct CDR3 sequences, roughly two fifths occurring once. The study, taken as a whole, reports: Roughly linear age-related decline in beta diversity appeared, significant by age approximately 40. When set beside aged donors, long-lived donors presented more naive CD4+ cells and higher diversity.

This CDR3 is built from 16 residues. The germline CDR1 and CDR2 sequences are MNHEY and SVGAGI. With 2 bases removed from V and 7 bases from J, the gap between germline ends came to 15 bases. This clonotype is judged medium-sized (0.01 to 0.1%). The antigen is undetermined. What was sequenced was blood. This sequence originates from a man aged 18 to 29 in good health. This sequence joins TRBV6-5 and TRBJ1-6; D gene unclear. The CDR3 nucleotides are TGTGCCAGCAGTTACGGTATGGAGTTCGGGAATTCACCCCTCCACTTT. This encodes CASSYGMEFGNSPLHF.